The next 2 T cell receptor beta chains were all read from a single sample in a study of spatial heterogeneity in lung cancer. Time point denoted: blood at routine non-recurrence follow-up after resection. In TCRdb, the 5' RACE reads were re-called with MiXCR into one record per CDR3 protein. The profile shows about 36,000 distinct CDR3 sequences, just over 7.5% of them singletons. This sample comprised PBMCs, obtained at follow-up. The receptors come from a male donor with early-stage non-small cell lung cancer.

As concerns this clonotype: A read error is possible here, since a much larger clone lies one base away. Since the CDR3 does not end with the conserved phenylalanine or tryptophan, this likely comes from a read error. The chain uses TRBV7-2 and TRBJ2-3, with unresolved D. Looked up from germline, CDR1 is SGHTA and CDR2 is FQGNSA. This CDR3 has 12 amino acids. With 4 bases removed from V and 8 bases from J, the gap between germline ends came to 10 bases. CDR3 protein: CASSSSKGTQYI. CDR3 DNA sequence: TGTGCCAGCAGCTCCTCTAAGGGTACGCAGTATATT.

This clonotype has at least ten counts. The rearrangement joins TRBV7-2 to TRBJ2-5; D possibly matches TRBD1 or TRBD2 (5 bases each). Trimming left V 2 bases short and J 4 bases short, with 8 bases between. The CDR3 loop spans 13 amino acids. Per germline, CDR1 SGHTA and CDR2 FQGNSA. The CDR3 here is CASSLWDGETQYF. The CDR3 bases are TGTGCCAGCAGCTTATGGGACGGAGAGACCCAGTACTTC.